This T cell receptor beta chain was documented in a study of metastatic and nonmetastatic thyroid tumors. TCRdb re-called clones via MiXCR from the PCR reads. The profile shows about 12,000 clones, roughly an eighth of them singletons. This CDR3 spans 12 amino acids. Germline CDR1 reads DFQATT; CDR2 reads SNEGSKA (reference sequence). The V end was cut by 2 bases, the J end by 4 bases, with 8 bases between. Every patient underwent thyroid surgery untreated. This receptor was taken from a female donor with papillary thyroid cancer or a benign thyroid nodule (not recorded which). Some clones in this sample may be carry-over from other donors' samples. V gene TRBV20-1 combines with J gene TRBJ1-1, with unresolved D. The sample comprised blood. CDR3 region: CSARLEGTEAFF. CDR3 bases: TGCAGTGCTAGACTTGAGGGCACTGAAGCTTTCTTT.